Following are 10 T cell receptor beta chains from one sample sequenced in a study of T cells after yellow fever vaccination. TCRdb independently ran MiXCR on the 5' RACE reads; one entry per CDR3 protein. The data hold 45,000 to 75,000 distinct CDR3 sequences, with around 6.1% observed a single time. The specimen was PBMCs, either bulk or a sorted T-cell subset (CD4+, CD8+, memory, or dextramer-sorted; not recorded which), collected on the day of the yellow fever booster vaccination. Source of these receptors: a man younger than 30 who received the YFV17D yellow fever vaccine.

This clonotype was counted at least ten times. The V call is TRBV5-1, the J call TRBJ2-1, with D possibly TRBD2 on 6 matching bases. The CDR3 is 14 amino acids. Trimming removed 1 base at V and 6 bases at J, with 11 bases between. Germline V gene lookup returns CDR1 SGHRS and CDR2 YFSETQ. The CDR3 sequence: CASSLYAGSNEQFF. CDR3 nucleotides: TGCGCCAGCAGCTTGTACGCGGGGTCCAATGAGCAGTTCTTC.

Many counts were recorded for this clonotype. The V and J genes are TRBV12-3 or TRBV12-4 and TRBJ1-2; TRBD1 matches at 7 bases. This CDR3 is built from 13 residues. V shed 2 bases, J shed 5 bases, and the junction held 2 bases outside the gene matches. The CDR3 DNA sequence: TGTGCCAGCAGTTTACCAGGGGGTTATGGCTACACCTTC. Residues: CASSLPGGYGYTF.

This clonotype was seen at least ten times. The CDR3 region has the DNA TGTGCCAGCAGTTTAGACGGGACTATTCTTTACAATGAGCAGTTCTTC. It encodes CASSLDGTILYNEQFF. The chain links TRBV12-3 or TRBV12-4 to TRBJ2-1, with TRBD2 identical over 7 bases. V shed 1 base and J 4 bases; nucleotides not matched to a gene: 7. The CDR3 totals 16 residues.

This clonotype was counted between two and nine times. The chain recombines TRBV11-1 with TRBJ2-1; tentative D call: TRBD1 (6 bases). The CDR3 length is 15 residues. From germline, CDR1 is SGHAT and CDR2 FQDESV (reference sequence). Deletions cut 5 bases from V and 3 bases from J, with 14 bases between. The CDR3 reads CASSPGRGGYNEQFF. The CDR3 region has the DNA TGTGCCAGCAGCCCGGGCAGGGGTGGCTACAATGAGCAGTTCTTC.

This clonotype has ten or more counts. The V gene is TRBV9, the J gene TRBJ2-3; D might be TRBD1 (6 bases). The CDR3 is 12 amino acids. In germline, CDR1 is SGDLS, CDR2 YYNGEE. V lost 2 bases and J 9 bases, leaving 10 bases between the germline ends. CDR3 in DNA: TGTGCCAGCAGCGTCAAAGGGGGAACGCAGTATTTT. Its translation: CASSVKGGTQYF.

This clonotype was seen a handful of times. This sequence joins TRBV4-1 and TRBJ1-5; D remains unclear. The V and J ends lost 4 bases and 0 bases respectively, with 10 bases between them. The CDR3 runs 15 residues. CDR1 and CDR2 from the germline V gene are MGHRA and YSYEKL. The CDR3 bases are TGCGCCAGCAGCCGCGTGGAAAATAGCAATCAGCCCCAGCATTTT. Translated, it gives CASSRVENSNQPQHF.

A few counts support this clonotype. The J gene is TRBJ2-7, the V gene TRBV14; 8 nucleotides line up with TRBD2. The V segment lost 3 bases and the J segment 7 bases; nucleotides outside the gene matches: 8. The CDR3 sequence is 14 residues long. Germline CDR1 and CDR2: SGHDN and FVKESK. The CDR3 DNA reads TGTGCCAGCAGCCATGCTGGTCCGGGGGGGGAGCAGTACTTC. It yields the protein CASSHAGPGGEQYF.

J is TRBJ1-2 and V is TRBV7-9; D uncertain. The V end was cut by 7 bases, the J end by 4 bases, with 19 bases between. The CDR3 extends over 15 amino acids. Germline V gives CDR1 SEHNR, CDR2 FQNEAQ (reference sequence). CDR3 amino acids: CASNDARGVSYGYTF. CDR3 sequence (DNA): TGTGCCAGCAACGATGCTAGAGGTGTTTCCTATGGCTACACCTTC. The full variable domain, its missing parts supplied by reference TRBV7-9 and TRBJ1-2, is DTGVSQNPRHKITKRGQNVTFRCDPISEHNRLYWYRQTLGQGPEFLTYFQNEAQLEKSRLLSDRFSAERPKGSFSTLEIQRTEQGDSAMYLCASNDARGVSYGYTFGSGTRLTVV.

This clonotype was counted at least ten times. This chain uses TRBV7-2 with TRBJ2-5; TRBD2 agrees at 13 bases. In germline, CDR1 is SGHTA, CDR2 FQGNSA. V was clipped by 5 bases and J by 7 bases; unmatched bases: 7. CDR3 size: 15 residues. CDR3 amino acids: CASSPLAGGTPTQYF. CDR3 nucleotide sequence: TGTGCCAGCAGCCCACTAGCGGGGGGGACCCCGACCCAGTACTTC.

This clonotype was counted at least ten times. This CDR3 is CASRQWNTEAFF. CDR3 in DNA: TGCGCCAGCCGACAGTGGAACACTGAAGCTTTCTTT. This chain connects TRBV10-2 to TRBJ1-1, with D tentatively TRBD1 (5 bases). V was clipped by 8 bases and J by 1 base, with 8 bases between them. In germline, CDR1 is WSHSY, CDR2 SAAADI. This CDR3 has 12 residues.